This entry features one T cell receptor beta chain sequence. This record comes from a study of blood T cell repertoires in COVID-19. The overall study: Spain, Italy and the United States supplied samples that represented acute and convalescent COVID-19. PBMCs, B-cell-depleted T cells, or T cells were the source of the cDNA or gDNA that made up the material.

Trimming removed 2 bases from V and 5 bases from J; junction bases left unmatched: 6. The CDR3 spans 14 residues. From germline, CDR1 is LNHDA and CDR2 SQIVND (reference sequence). Original handling: Counts of nucleated cells, estimated from reference gene primer amplification, were obtained. Sequenced by immunoSEQ multiplex PCR; TCRdb stores in-frame clones only, minus some. That table is the source of V, J and clone size, and D and trimming were worked out from the DNA. The sample lists around 20,000 clones; around 87% were seen once. The chain links TRBV19 to TRBJ2-7; TRBD2 agrees at 7 bases. This receptor was obtained from a human donor in a cohort sampled during active COVID-19. The sequenced sample was peripheral blood. CDR3 region: CASSIQGAGDEQYF. The CDR3 region has the DNA TGTGCCAGTAGTATACAGGGTGCGGGAGACGAGCAGTACTTC.